These T cell receptor beta chains were read from a single sample in a study of blood T cell repertoires in COVID-19. The data were produced by immunoSEQ multiplex PCR, yet TCRdb's version contains in-frame clones alone and is incomplete. This table has roughly 3,400 clones, roughly nine tenths appearing once. Sequenced material: peripheral blood. These receptors were taken from a human donor with active COVID-19. The donor label of this sample is uncertain. CDR3s include the opening cysteine and the closing phenylalanine or tryptophan. Fields, in order: CDR3 protein, CDR3 DNA, V gene, J gene, D gene, clone size. A D gene is named only where the DNA matches it firmly. Clone size is given for some rows only: seen once, a few or many times, or a class if the clone is expanded.

CDR3aa: CAWSARGTVGEKLFF
CDR3nt: TGTGCCTGGAGTGCCAGGGGGACGGTTGGTGAAAAACTGTTTTTT
v_gene: TRBV30
j_gene: TRBJ1-4
d_gene: TRBD1
abundance: .

CDR3aa: CASRGQGPHEQYF
CDR3nt: TGTGCCAGCAGGGGACAGGGGCCCCACGAGCAGTACTTC
v_gene: TRBV2
j_gene: TRBJ2-7
d_gene: TRBD1
abundance: .

CDR3aa: CASSQVQGPEQYF
CDR3nt: TGCGCCAGCAGCCAAGTACAGGGACCCGAGCAGTACTTC
v_gene: TRBV4-1
j_gene: TRBJ2-7
d_gene: .
abundance: few

CDR3aa: CASSRGPGQGDEKLFF
CDR3nt: TGTGCCAGCAGCCGAGGGCCGGGACAGGGGGATGAAAAACTGTTTTTT
v_gene: TRBV4-2
j_gene: TRBJ1-4
d_gene: TRBD1
abundance: .

CDR3aa: CARRGAGETYNEQFF
CDR3nt: TGTGCCCGCAGGGGGGCGGGGGAAACCTACAATGAGCAGTTCTTC
v_gene: TRBV2
j_gene: TRBJ2-1
d_gene: .
abundance: .

CDR3aa: CASSMTGGGHNEQFF
CDR3nt: TGTGCCAGTAGTATGACCGGGGGGGGTCACAATGAGCAGTTCTTC
v_gene: TRBV19
j_gene: TRBJ2-1
d_gene: TRBD2
abundance: .

CDR3aa: CASSKDSTLGQPQHF
CDR3nt: TGTGCCAGCAGCAAGGACAGCACACTCGGTCAGCCCCAGCATTTT
v_gene: TRBV6-2/TRBV6-3
j_gene: TRBJ1-5
d_gene: .
abundance: .

CDR3aa: CASTGDGAWNYGYTF
CDR3nt: TGTGCCAGCACGGGGGATGGGGCTTGGAACTATGGCTACACCTTC
v_gene: TRBV11-2
j_gene: TRBJ1-2
d_gene: .
abundance: .

CDR3aa: CASSYGLAGGPSTDTQYF
CDR3nt: TGTGCCAGCAGCTACGGACTAGCGGGAGGGCCCTCCACAGATACGCAGTATTTT
v_gene: TRBV9
j_gene: TRBJ2-3
d_gene: TRBD2
abundance: .

CDR3aa: CASSRVGTGQQETQYF
CDR3nt: TGTGCCAGCAGCCGCGTGGGGACAGGGCAACAAGAGACCCAGTACTTC
v_gene: TRBV3-1/TRBV3-2
j_gene: TRBJ2-5
d_gene: TRBD1
abundance: .

CDR3aa: CASSRTTGGETQYF
CDR3nt: TGTGCCAGCTCCCGCACTACTGGCGGAGAGACCCAGTACTTC
v_gene: TRBV18
j_gene: TRBJ2-5
d_gene: .
abundance: .

CDR3aa: CATGTEGSSNQPQHF
CDR3nt: TGTGCCACCGGGACGGAGGGGTCAAGCAATCAGCCCCAGCATTTT
v_gene: TRBV10-3
j_gene: TRBJ1-5
d_gene: .
abundance: .

CDR3aa: CASSEGQGLQPQHF
CDR3nt: TGTGCCAGCAGTGAAGGACAGGGACTACAGCCCCAGCATTTT
v_gene: TRBV9
j_gene: TRBJ1-5
d_gene: TRBD1
abundance: few

CDR3aa: CASSLAPTGAPTDTQYF
CDR3nt: TGCGCCAGCAGCTTGGCTCCGACAGGGGCACCCACAGATACGCAGTATTTT
v_gene: TRBV5-1
j_gene: TRBJ2-3
d_gene: TRBD1
abundance: .

CDR3aa: CASSSVGGRSPDTQYF
CDR3nt: TGTGCCAGCAGCTCGGTGGGCGGGAGGTCCCCAGATACGCAGTATTTT
v_gene: TRBV4-2
j_gene: TRBJ2-3
d_gene: TRBD2
abundance: .

CDR3aa: CASTGTGPVGQPQHF
CDR3nt: TGTGCCAGTACCGGGACAGGGCCGGTGGGTCAGCCCCAGCATTTT
v_gene: TRBV19
j_gene: TRBJ1-5
d_gene: TRBD1
abundance: .

CDR3aa: CATSDRDRGFTDTQYF
CDR3nt: TGTGCCACCAGTGATCGGGACAGGGGCTTCACAGATACGCAGTATTTT
v_gene: TRBV24-1
j_gene: TRBJ2-3
d_gene: TRBD1
abundance: .

CDR3aa: CASSAPGAGPSTDTQYF
CDR3nt: TGTGCCAGCAGCGCCCCCGGAGCGGGACCTAGCACAGATACGCAGTATTTT
v_gene: TRBV9
j_gene: TRBJ2-3
d_gene: TRBD2
abundance: .

CDR3aa: CAWRGLAPDTQYF
CDR3nt: TGTGCCTGGAGGGGACTAGCGCCAGATACGCAGTATTTT
v_gene: TRBV30
j_gene: TRBJ2-3
d_gene: TRBD2
abundance: .

CDR3aa: CATSRDLLSGNTIYF
CDR3nt: TGTGCCACCAGCAGAGATCTTCTCTCTGGAAACACCATATATTTT
v_gene: TRBV15
j_gene: TRBJ1-3
d_gene: .
abundance: .

CDR3aa: CASLGEENTIYF
CDR3nt: TGTGCCAGCCTGGGGGAGGAAAACACCATATATTTT
v_gene: TRBV28
j_gene: TRBJ1-3
d_gene: .
abundance: .

CDR3aa: CASGGISYNSPLHF
CDR3nt: TGTGCCAGCGGGGGGATCTCCTATAATTCACCCCTCCACTTT
v_gene: TRBV6-5
j_gene: TRBJ1-6
d_gene: .
abundance: once

CDR3aa: CASSLGAAYEQYF
CDR3nt: TGTGCCAGCAGTTTAGGGGCAGCTTACGAGCAGTACTTC
v_gene: TRBV12-3/TRBV12-4
j_gene: TRBJ2-7
d_gene: .
abundance: .

CDR3aa: CASSPGISSNQPQHF
CDR3nt: TGTGCCAGCAGTCCGGGGATTTCTAGCAATCAGCCCCAGCATTTT
v_gene: TRBV6-2/TRBV6-3
j_gene: TRBJ1-5
d_gene: .
abundance: .

CDR3aa: CASSVGTSGKLFF
CDR3nt: TGTGCCAGCAGCGTGGGGACATCCGGAAAACTGTTTTTT
v_gene: TRBV9
j_gene: TRBJ1-4
d_gene: .
abundance: .

CDR3aa: CSASKDREQYF
CDR3nt: TGCAGTGCTAGTAAGGACAGAGAGCAGTACTTC
v_gene: TRBV20-1
j_gene: TRBJ2-7
d_gene: .
abundance: .

CDR3aa: CASSVGLGGYTEAFF
CDR3nt: TGTGCCAGCAGCGTAGGTCTCGGGGGGTACACTGAAGCTTTCTTT
v_gene: TRBV9
j_gene: TRBJ1-1
d_gene: .
abundance: .

CDR3aa: CASSLLGLAGAYEQYF
CDR3nt: TGTGCCAGCAGCCTGTTAGGACTAGCGGGGGCGTACGAGCAGTACTTC
v_gene: TRBV11-2
j_gene: TRBJ2-7
d_gene: TRBD2
abundance: .

CDR3aa: CASSTTSGTGHSPLHF
CDR3nt: TGTGCCAGCAGCACAACCTCCGGGACAGGGCATTCACCCCTCCACTTT
v_gene: TRBV7-2
j_gene: TRBJ1-6
d_gene: TRBD1
abundance: .

CDR3aa: CASSIDHGTGRETQYF
CDR3nt: TGTGCCAGTAGTATAGATCACGGGACAGGTCGAGAGACCCAGTACTTC
v_gene: TRBV19
j_gene: TRBJ2-5
d_gene: TRBD1
abundance: once

CDR3aa: CASSRRDRYNEQFF
CDR3nt: TGTGCCAGCAGCCGGAGGGACAGGTACAATGAGCAGTTCTTC
v_gene: TRBV16
j_gene: TRBJ2-1
d_gene: TRBD1
abundance: .

CDR3aa: CASSLWRSTDTQYF
CDR3nt: TGTGCCAGCAGTTTATGGCGGAGCACAGATACGCAGTATTTT
v_gene: TRBV28
j_gene: TRBJ2-3
d_gene: .
abundance: .

CDR3aa: CASSSWTENTEAFF
CDR3nt: TGTGCCAGCTCATCCTGGACAGAGAACACTGAAGCTTTCTTT
v_gene: TRBV18
j_gene: TRBJ1-1
d_gene: .
abundance: .

CDR3aa: CASSMTGGAKTDTQYF
CDR3nt: TGTGCCAGTAGTATGACCGGGGGGGCTAAGACAGATACGCAGTATTTT
v_gene: TRBV19
j_gene: TRBJ2-3
d_gene: TRBD2
abundance: .

CDR3aa: CASSEQGRDSVRLNYEQYF
CDR3nt: TGCGCCAGCAGTGAACAGGGCAGGGATTCCGTTCGCCTCAACTACGAGCAGTACTTC
v_gene: TRBV23-1
j_gene: TRBJ2-7
d_gene: .
abundance: .

CDR3aa: CASRRDRQDGYTF
CDR3nt: TGTGCCAGCAGACGAGATCGGCAGGATGGCTACACCTTC
v_gene: TRBV27
j_gene: TRBJ1-2
d_gene: .
abundance: .

CDR3aa: CASGLVPKNRAGANVLTF
CDR3nt: TGTGCTAGTGGTTTGGTCCCTAAAAACAGGGCTGGGGCCAACGTCCTGACTTTC
v_gene: TRBV12-5
j_gene: TRBJ2-6
d_gene: .
abundance: .

CDR3aa: CASSYSGEEETQYF
CDR3nt: TGTGCCAGCAGCTACTCGGGGGAGGAAGAGACCCAGTACTTC
v_gene: TRBV13
j_gene: TRBJ2-5
d_gene: .
abundance: .

CDR3aa: CASSEGTGWLESNQPQHF
CDR3nt: TGTGCCAGCAGTGAGGGGACAGGGTGGTTGGAAAGCAATCAGCCCCAGCATTTT
v_gene: TRBV6-1
j_gene: TRBJ1-5
d_gene: TRBD1
abundance: .

CDR3aa: CASSKRQGCFSASAKNIQYF
CDR3nt: TGTGCCAGCAGCAAACGACAGGGGTGTTTTTCGGCCTCAGCCAAAAACATTCAGTACTTC
v_gene: TRBV21-1
j_gene: TRBJ2-4
d_gene: .
abundance: .

CDR3aa: CASKGRTGNNQPQHF
CDR3nt: TGTGCCAGTAAAGGACGGACAGGAAACAATCAGCCCCAGCATTTT
v_gene: TRBV19
j_gene: TRBJ1-5
d_gene: TRBD1
abundance: .

CDR3aa: CATSRDVNSNEQFF
CDR3nt: TGTGCCACCAGCAGAGATGTCAACTCTAATGAGCAGTTCTTC
v_gene: TRBV15
j_gene: TRBJ2-1
d_gene: .
abundance: .

CDR3aa: CASSSPGQGEKLFF
CDR3nt: TGTGCCAGCAGTTCCCCGGGACAGGGGGAAAAACTGTTTTTT
v_gene: TRBV6-5
j_gene: TRBJ1-4
d_gene: TRBD1
abundance: once

CDR3aa: CASSDRGHEQYF
CDR3nt: TGTGCCAGCAGCGACAGGGGCCACGAGCAGTACTTC
v_gene: TRBV9
j_gene: TRBJ2-7
d_gene: TRBD1
abundance: .

CDR3aa: CASSMDRRGPQETQYF
CDR3nt: TGTGCCAGTAGTATGGATCGAAGGGGGCCCCAAGAGACCCAGTACTTC
v_gene: TRBV19
j_gene: TRBJ2-5
d_gene: TRBD1
abundance: .

CDR3aa: CASSRGGFTGELFF
CDR3nt: TGTGCCAGCTCACGTGGGGGCTTCACCGGGGAGCTGTTTTTT
v_gene: TRBV7-2
j_gene: TRBJ2-2
d_gene: .
abundance: .

CDR3aa: CASRLAQETQYF
CDR3nt: TGCGCCAGCAGACTAGCACAAGAGACCCAGTACTTC
v_gene: TRBV5-1
j_gene: TRBJ2-5
d_gene: .
abundance: .

CDR3aa: CAWSPGGGADTQYF
CDR3nt: TGTGCCTGGAGTCCGGGGGGCGGCGCAGATACGCAGTATTTT
v_gene: TRBV30
j_gene: TRBJ2-3
d_gene: .
abundance: .

CDR3aa: CASSLDGTASGNTIYF
CDR3nt: TGTGCCAGCAGCTTAGATGGGACAGCCTCTGGAAACACCATATATTTT
v_gene: TRBV7-2
j_gene: TRBJ1-3
d_gene: TRBD1
abundance: .

CDR3aa: CSASAVVNSPLHF
CDR3nt: TGCAGTGCTAGTGCGGTAGTTAATTCACCCCTCCACTTT
v_gene: TRBV20-1
j_gene: TRBJ1-6
d_gene: .
abundance: .

CDR3aa: CASSKGRSRRQETQYF
CDR3nt: TGTGCCAGCAGCAAAGGGAGAAGTCGGAGGCAAGAGACCCAGTACTTC
v_gene: TRBV21-1
j_gene: TRBJ2-5
d_gene: .
abundance: .

CDR3aa: CASSYYRGGYEQYF
CDR3nt: TGTGCCAGCAGTTATTACAGGGGGGGATACGAGCAGTACTTC
v_gene: TRBV6-5
j_gene: TRBJ2-7
d_gene: .
abundance: .

CDR3aa: CASSYSTTPEGSQHF
CDR3nt: TGTGCCAGCAGTTACTCGACGACACCTGAAGGATCCCAGCATTTT
v_gene: TRBV6-7
j_gene: TRBJ1-5
d_gene: .
abundance: few